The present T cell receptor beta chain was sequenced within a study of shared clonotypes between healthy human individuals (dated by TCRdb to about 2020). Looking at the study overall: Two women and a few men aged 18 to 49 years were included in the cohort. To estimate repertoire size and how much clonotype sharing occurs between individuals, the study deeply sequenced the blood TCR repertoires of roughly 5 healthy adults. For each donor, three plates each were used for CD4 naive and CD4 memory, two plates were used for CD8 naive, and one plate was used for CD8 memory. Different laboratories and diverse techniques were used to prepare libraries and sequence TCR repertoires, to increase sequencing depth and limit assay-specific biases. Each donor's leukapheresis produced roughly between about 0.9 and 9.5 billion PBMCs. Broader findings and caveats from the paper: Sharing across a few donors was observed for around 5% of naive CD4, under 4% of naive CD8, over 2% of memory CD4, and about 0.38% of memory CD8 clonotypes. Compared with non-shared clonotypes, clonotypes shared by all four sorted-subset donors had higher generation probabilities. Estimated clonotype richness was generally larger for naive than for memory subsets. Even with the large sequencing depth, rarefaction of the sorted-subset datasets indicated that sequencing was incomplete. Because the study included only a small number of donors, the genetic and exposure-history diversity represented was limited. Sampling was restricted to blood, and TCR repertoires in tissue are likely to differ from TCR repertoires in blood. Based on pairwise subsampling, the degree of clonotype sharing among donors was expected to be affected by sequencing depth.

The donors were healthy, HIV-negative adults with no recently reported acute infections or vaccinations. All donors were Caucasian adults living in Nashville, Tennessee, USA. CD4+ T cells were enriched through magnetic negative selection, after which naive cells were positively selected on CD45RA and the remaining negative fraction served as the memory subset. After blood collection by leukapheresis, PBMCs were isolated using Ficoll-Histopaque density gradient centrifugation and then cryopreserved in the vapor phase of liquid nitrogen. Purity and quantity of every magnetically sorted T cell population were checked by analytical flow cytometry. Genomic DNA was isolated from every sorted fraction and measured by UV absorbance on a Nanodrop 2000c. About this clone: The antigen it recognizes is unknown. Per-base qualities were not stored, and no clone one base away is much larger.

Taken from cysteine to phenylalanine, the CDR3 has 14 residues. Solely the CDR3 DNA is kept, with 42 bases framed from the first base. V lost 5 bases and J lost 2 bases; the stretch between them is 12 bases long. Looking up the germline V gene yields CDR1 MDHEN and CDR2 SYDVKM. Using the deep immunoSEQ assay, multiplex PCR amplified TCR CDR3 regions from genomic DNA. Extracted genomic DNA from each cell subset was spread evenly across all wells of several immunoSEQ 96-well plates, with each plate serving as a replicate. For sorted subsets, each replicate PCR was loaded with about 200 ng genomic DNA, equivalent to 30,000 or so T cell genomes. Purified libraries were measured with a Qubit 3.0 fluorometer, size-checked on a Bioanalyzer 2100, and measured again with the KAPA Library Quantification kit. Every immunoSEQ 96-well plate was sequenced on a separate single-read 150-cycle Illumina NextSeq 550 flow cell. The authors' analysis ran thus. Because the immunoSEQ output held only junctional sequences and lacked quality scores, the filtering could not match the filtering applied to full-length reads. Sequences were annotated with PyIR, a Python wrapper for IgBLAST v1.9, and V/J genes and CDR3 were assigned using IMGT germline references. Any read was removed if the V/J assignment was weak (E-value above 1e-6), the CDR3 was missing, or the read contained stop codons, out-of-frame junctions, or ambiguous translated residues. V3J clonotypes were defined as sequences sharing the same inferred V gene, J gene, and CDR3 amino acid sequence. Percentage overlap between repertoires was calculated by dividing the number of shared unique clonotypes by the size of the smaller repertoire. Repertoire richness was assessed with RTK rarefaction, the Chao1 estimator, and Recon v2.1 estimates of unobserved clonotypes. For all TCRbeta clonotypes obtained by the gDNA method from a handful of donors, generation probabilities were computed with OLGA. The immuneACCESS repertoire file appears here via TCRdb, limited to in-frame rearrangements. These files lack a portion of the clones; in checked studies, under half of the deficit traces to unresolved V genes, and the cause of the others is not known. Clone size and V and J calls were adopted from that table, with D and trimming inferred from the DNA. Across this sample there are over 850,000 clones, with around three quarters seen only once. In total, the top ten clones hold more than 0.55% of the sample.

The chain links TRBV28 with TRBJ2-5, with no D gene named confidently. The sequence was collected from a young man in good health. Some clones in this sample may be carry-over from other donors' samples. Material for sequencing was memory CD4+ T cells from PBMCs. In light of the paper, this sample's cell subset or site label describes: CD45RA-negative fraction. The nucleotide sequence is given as TGTGCCAGCAGTCCTTGGTTGGCGCAAGAGACCCAGTACTTC. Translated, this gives CASSPWLAQETQYF. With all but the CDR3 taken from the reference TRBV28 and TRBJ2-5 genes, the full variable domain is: DVKVTQSSRYLVKRTGEKVFLECVQDMDHENMFWYRQDPGLGLRLIYFSYDVKMKEKGDIPEGYSVSREKKERFSLILESASTNQTSMYLCASSPWLAQETQYFGPGTRLLVL.